These T cell receptor beta chains were read from a single sample in a study of T cells after yellow fever vaccination. TCRdb re-called the 5' RACE reads through MiXCR, storing one row per CDR3 protein. This table holds roughly 300,000 distinct CDR3 sequences, roughly 8% found once. Sample: PBMCs, taken about 41 days after the first yellow fever vaccination. These receptors were taken from a man aged 18 to 35 who received the YFV17D yellow fever vaccine. The CDR3 runs from the conserved cysteine through the conserved F or W. Fields, in order: J gene, V gene, D gene, clone size, CDR3 DNA, CDR3 protein. D genes are given only for firm matches. Size is omitted from some rows. Given values are once, few, many or a class for expanded clones.

TRBJ2-3	TRBV20-1	TRBD2	once	TGCAGGGTTAGGAGAGCGGGGATCGGAAACACAGATACGCAGTATTTT	CRVRRAGIGNTDTQYF
TRBJ2-1	TRBV20-1	-	-	TGCAGTGCTAGAGATTTGGACAGCTACAATGAGCAGTTCTTC	CSARDLDSYNEQFF
TRBJ2-1	TRBV4-1	-	few	TGCGCCAGCAGCCAAGGCCGTGGGGGGTACAATGAGCAGTTCTTC	CASSQGRGGYNEQFF
TRBJ2-7	TRBV5-1	TRBD2	many	TGCGCCAGCAGCCAAGGACTAGCGGCCCTAACCGGGTACGAGCAGTACTTC	CASSQGLAALTGYEQYF
TRBJ1-5	TRBV27	-	-	TGTGCCAGCAGTTTTGCGGGGTATAGCAATCAGCCCCAGCATTTT	CASSFAGYSNQPQHF
TRBJ2-3	TRBV5-1	-	many	TGCGCCAGCACAACTGCGGGCTCCACAGATACGCAGTATTTT	CASTTAGSTDTQYF
TRBJ1-4	TRBV5-1	-	few	TGCGCCAGCAGCCCGACAGCGAATGAAAAACTGTTTTTT	CASSPTANEKLFF
TRBJ1-1	TRBV6-5	TRBD1	few	TGTGCCAGCAGTTTAGGGGGCGCGTTTGTAACTTTCTTT	CASSLGGAFVTFF
TRBJ1-2	TRBV5-1	TRBD1	many	TGCGCCAGCAGCTCAGGGACAGCCAACTATGGCTACACCTTC	CASSSGTANYGYTF
TRBJ2-5	TRBV18	TRBD1	few	TGTGCCAGCTCACCAAGGACAGGGGAGCAAGAGACCCAGTACTTC	CASSPRTGEQETQYF
TRBJ2-5	TRBV27	-	few	TGTGCCAGCAGTTCCAACCGCCTAGATCCCACTACCCGGGAGACCCAGTACTTC	CASSSNRLDPTTRETQYF
TRBJ2-1	TRBV6-2/TRBV6-3	TRBD2	-	TGTGCCAGCAGTTACTCGACCCCCCGGCTAGCGGGGGACAATGAGCAGTTCTTC	CASSYSTPRLAGDNEQFF
TRBJ2-7	TRBV27	TRBD2	-	TGTGCCAGCAGTGGAAGGAGCGGGGGAAGCGCCTACGAGCAGTACTTC	CASSGRSGGSAYEQYF
TRBJ2-3	TRBV10-3	TRBD2	-	TGTGCCATCAGTGAACGGGGGGGCACAGATACGCAGTATTTT	CAISERGGTDTQYF
TRBJ2-3	TRBV18	TRBD2	few	TGTGCCAGCTCACCCGGACTAGCTCGGGCAGATACGCAGTATTTT	CASSPGLARADTQYF
TRBJ1-1	TRBV7-2	-	-	TGTGCCAGCAGCAATACGCCGGGCACTGAAGCTTTCTTT	CASSNTPGTEAFF
TRBJ1-1	TRBV6-1	TRBD1	-	TGTGCCAGCAGTCCACCCGGGACAGCGAACACTGAAGCTTTCTTT	CASSPPGTANTEAFF
TRBJ2-6	TRBV5-1	-	few	TGCGCCAGCAGCCAAATAATCTCTGGGGCCAACGTCCTGACTTTC	CASSQIISGANVLTF
TRBJ2-1	TRBV5-1	-	-	TGCGCCAGCAGCTTGTTGGGGGGAACTTTCGCCAATGAGCAGTTCTTC	CASSLLGGTFANEQFF
TRBJ2-6	TRBV11-2	-	few	TGTGCCAGCAGCTTAAGGGACACCAACTCTGGGGCCAACGTCCTGACTTTC	CASSLRDTNSGANVLTF
TRBJ1-2	TRBV12-3/TRBV12-4	-	-	TGTGCCAGCGGTGAGGTCCAGTACTATGGCTACACCTTC	CASGEVQYYGYTF
TRBJ2-3	TRBV7-3	-	few	TGTGCCAGCAGCTCCTCCTACGTCACAGATACGCAGTATTTT	CASSSSYVTDTQYF
TRBJ1-2	TRBV20-1	-	-	TGCAGTGCCCCTCTTGGGGCCCTCCAGATGGGCTACACCTTC	CSAPLGALQMGYTF
TRBJ2-1	TRBV19	TRBD2	many	TGTGCCAGTAGTAGCCCCGGGGGGTCCTCCTACAATGAGCAGTTCTTC	CASSSPGGSSYNEQFF
TRBJ1-4	TRBV9	-	few	TGTGCCAGCAGCGCCCGCCAGGGAGGAGAAAAACTGTTTTTT	CASSARQGGEKLFF
TRBJ1-5	TRBV7-2	-	few	TGTGCCAGCAGCCCCGAGTCTTCGAATCAGCCCCAGCATTTT	CASSPESSNQPQHF
TRBJ2-3	TRBV6-5	TRBD1	-	TGTGCCAGCTATGACAGGGCAGATACGCAGTATTTT	CASYDRADTQYF
TRBJ2-1	TRBV24-1	-	few	TGTGCCACCAGTGCGACGGGCCAAGGATCCTACAATGAGCAGTTCTTC	CATSATGQGSYNEQFF
TRBJ2-5	TRBV6-1	-	-	TGTGCCAGCAGAAGCGATCTGACGGAGACCCAGTACTTC	CASRSDLTETQYF
TRBJ2-2	TRBV6-2/TRBV6-3	TRBD2	-	TGTGCCAGCAGTTACCTAGCGGACAACACCGGGGAGCTGTTTTTT	CASSYLADNTGELFF
TRBJ2-1	TRBV7-2	-	few	TGTGCCAGCAGCTCCTTTAGCGGCTACAATGAGCAGTTCTTC	CASSSFSGYNEQFF
TRBJ1-3	TRBV7-2	-	few	TGTGCCAGCAGCTTAAGAATATCGGGGCCCGGTGGAAACACCATATATTTT	CASSLRISGPGGNTIYF
TRBJ1-3	TRBV20-1	-	few	TGCAGTGCTAGAGTTTTGGACGACGGAAACACCATATATTTT	CSARVLDDGNTIYF
TRBJ1-3	TRBV6-5	-	few	TGTGCCAGCAGCACCGTCGGAAACACCATATATTTT	CASSTVGNTIYF
TRBJ2-3	TRBV27	-	few	TGTGCCAGTAAGCAGCGGGCGGCCGATACGCAGTATTTT	CASKQRAADTQYF
TRBJ2-1	TRBV5-1	TRBD2	many	TGCGCCAGCAGGATTCGGGTGCGGGGGGGGTCCTACAATGAGCAGTTCTTC	CASRIRVRGGSYNEQFF
TRBJ1-1	TRBV6-2/TRBV6-3	-	few	TGTGCCAGCAGCGATGGAGCGGGGGCGCTGGGTGAGGCTTTCTTT	CASSDGAGALGEAFF
TRBJ2-1	TRBV3-1	-	few	TGTGCCAGCAGCCAGGGGAAAGGGGTTTACTTTATTAGCCCGCAGTTCTTC	CASSQGKGVYFISPQFF
TRBJ2-7	TRBV29-1	TRBD1	-	TGCAGCGTTCGGACAGGGGGCTACGAGCAGTACTTC	CSVRTGGYEQYF
TRBJ1-6	TRBV7-9	-	few	TGTGCCAGCAGTCCTTCGAGCTCCTATAATTCACCCCTCCACTTT	CASSPSSSYNSPLHF
TRBJ2-4	TRBV5-1	TRBD1	many	TGCGCCAGCAGCCTGCCGGACAGGGGGAAAAACATTCAGTACTTC	CASSLPDRGKNIQYF
TRBJ2-5	TRBV4-1	-	-	TGCGCCAGCAGCCTTCCGTTGGGGGACCAGTACTTC	CASSLPLGDQYF
TRBJ2-1	TRBV15	TRBD1	few	TGTGCCACCAGCAGAGTTAGGCCAGGGGGATTCAATGAGCAGTTCTTC	CATSRVRPGGFNEQFF
TRBJ2-5	TRBV11-2	-	-	TGTGCCAGCAGCTTAGGGTCTAGCGCTTACCAAGAGACCCAGTACTTC	CASSLGSSAYQETQYF
TRBJ1-1	TRBV29-1	-	-	TGCAGCGTTGAGACTGAGGGACGGACTGAAGCTTTCTTT	CSVETEGRTEAFF
TRBJ1-4	TRBV28	TRBD1	-	TGTGCCAGCAGCCCGGTTTGGGGACAGAGAAATGAAAAACTGTTTTTT	CASSPVWGQRNEKLFF
TRBJ2-3	TRBV12-5	-	-	TGTGCTAGTGCGCCTGGGGACCCCACAGATACGCAGTATTTT	CASAPGDPTDTQYF
TRBJ2-3	TRBV7-8	-	-	TGTGCCAGCAGCTCCAGGGAAATCACAGATACGCAGTATTTT	CASSSREITDTQYF
TRBJ2-7	TRBV15	-	once	TGTGCCACCAGCAGGAGGACAGTCTACAACGAGCAGTACTTC	CATSRRTVYNEQYF
TRBJ2-5	TRBV7-9	-	few	TGTGCCAGCAGCTACGCGGGGAACCAAGAGACCCAGTACTTC	CASSYAGNQETQYF
TRBJ2-7	TRBV5-1	TRBD1	few	TGCGCCAGCAGCTCTCCACTGGGACAGGGAGTCGAGCAGTACTTC	CASSSPLGQGVEQYF
TRBJ1-6	TRBV10-2	-	-	TGCGCCAGCAATACAGGGAATTCACCCCTCCACTTT	CASNTGNSPLHF
TRBJ2-3	TRBV29-1	TRBD2	few	TGCAGCGTTGAAGATTTCCTAGCGGACCTCACAGATACGCAGTATTTT	CSVEDFLADLTDTQYF
TRBJ2-2	TRBV15	-	few	TGTGCCACCAGCAGAAGAAAGGGATTGAACACCGGGGAGCTGTTTTTT	CATSRRKGLNTGELFF
TRBJ1-1	TRBV6-6	-	-	TGTGCCAGCATGGGGGAGAACACTGAAGCTTTCTTT	CASMGENTEAFF
TRBJ1-1	TRBV5-4	TRBD1	-	TGTGCCAGCAGCATGGGACAGTTGGGCACTGAAGCTTTCTTT	CASSMGQLGTEAFF
TRBJ1-2	TRBV6-5	-	-	TGTGCCAGCACCCCGACAGAGTTCTCCAACTATGGCTACACCTTC	CASTPTEFSNYGYTF
TRBJ2-5	TRBV27	-	many	TGTGCCAGCAGTTCCCCCGACTGGGGCCAAGAGACCCAGTACTTC	CASSSPDWGQETQYF
TRBJ2-5	TRBV5-1	-	-	TGCGCCAGCAGCTCGGATGAACAAGAGACCCAGTACTTC	CASSSDEQETQYF
TRBJ2-3	TRBV25-1	-	many	TGTGCCAGCAGTGTAGGCGGGAGCACAGATACGCAGTATTTT	CASSVGGSTDTQYF